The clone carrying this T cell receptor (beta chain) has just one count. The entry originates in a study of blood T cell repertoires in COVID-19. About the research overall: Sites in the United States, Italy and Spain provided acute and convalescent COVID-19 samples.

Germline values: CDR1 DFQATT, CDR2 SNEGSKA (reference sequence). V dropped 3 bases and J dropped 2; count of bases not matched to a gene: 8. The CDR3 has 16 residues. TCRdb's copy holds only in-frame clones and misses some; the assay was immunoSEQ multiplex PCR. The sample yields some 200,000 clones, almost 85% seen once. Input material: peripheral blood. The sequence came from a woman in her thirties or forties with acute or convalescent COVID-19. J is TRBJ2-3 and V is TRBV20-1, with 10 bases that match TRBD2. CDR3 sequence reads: CSASRFTSGVTDTQYF. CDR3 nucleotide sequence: TGCAGTGCTAGTCGTTTCACTAGCGGGGTCACAGATACGCAGTATTTT.